Listed below are T cell receptor beta chains from one sample, sequenced in a study of CD4 and CD8 cells across lung adenocarcinoma regions. TCRdb independently ran MiXCR on the PCR reads; one entry per CDR3 protein. The sample carries some 7,800 distinct CDR3 sequences, about 50% recorded once. The sequenced sample consisted of CD8+ T cells from the center of a lung tumor. The receptors here all came from a male donor with lung adenocarcinoma. The CD4 and CD8 labels of this study may be unreliable. CDR3s include the opening cysteine and the closing phenylalanine or tryptophan. A D gene is named only where the DNA matches it firmly. Where a row states a size, it is once, few, many or the class of an expanded clone; other rows omit it.

clone size: -
D gene: TRBD2
J gene: TRBJ2-7
V gene: TRBV3-1
CDR3 protein: CASSQALGLATYEQYF
CDR3 DNA: TGTGCCAGCAGCCAAGCCCTCGGACTAGCGACCTACGAGCAGTACTTC

clone size: -
D gene: -
J gene: TRBJ2-3
V gene: TRBV10-1
CDR3 protein: CASRALWGKNTQYF
CDR3 DNA: TGCGCCAGCAGGGCTCTGTGGGGGAAAAACACTCAGTACTTT

clone size: -
D gene: TRBD2
J gene: TRBJ2-1
V gene: TRBV24-1
CDR3 protein: CATSEFGLAGLDEQFF
CDR3 DNA: TGTGCCACCAGTGAATTCGGACTAGCGGGGTTGGATGAGCAGTTCTTC

clone size: once
D gene: -
J gene: TRBJ1-2
V gene: TRBV6-1
CDR3 protein: CASRDFYGYTF
CDR3 DNA: TGTGCCAGCAGGGACTTCTATGGCTACACCTTC

clone size: many
D gene: -
J gene: TRBJ2-1
V gene: TRBV7-9
CDR3 protein: CASSWGAQNNEQFF
CDR3 DNA: TGTGCCAGCAGCTGGGGGGCACAGAACAATGAGCAGTTCTTC

clone size: -
D gene: -
J gene: TRBJ2-1
V gene: TRBV12-3/TRBV12-4
CDR3 protein: CASSFSRTAYTYEQFF
CDR3 DNA: TGTGCCAGCAGTTTCTCCCGGACAGCCTATACCTACGAGCAGTTCTTC

clone size: -
D gene: TRBD2
J gene: TRBJ2-3
V gene: TRBV25-1
CDR3 protein: CASSESASGSADTQYF
CDR3 DNA: TGTGCCAGCAGTGAATCGGCTAGCGGGAGCGCAGATACGCAGTATTTT

clone size: many
D gene: -
J gene: TRBJ1-2
V gene: TRBV25-1
CDR3 protein: CASSELGDANYGYTF
CDR3 DNA: TGTGCCAGCAGTGAATTAGGGGATGCTAACTATGGCTACACCTTC

clone size: few
D gene: -
J gene: TRBJ1-1
V gene: TRBV6-1
CDR3 protein: CASSEAYRTEAFF
CDR3 DNA: TGTGCCAGCAGTGAAGCATATCGGACCGAAGCTTTCTTT

clone size: many
D gene: -
J gene: TRBJ2-5
V gene: TRBV6-2/TRBV6-3
CDR3 protein: CASSYLATMKGDF
CDR3 DNA: TGTGCCAGCAGTTACCTAGCTACGATGAAGGGAGACTTC

clone size: -
D gene: TRBD1
J gene: TRBJ2-7
V gene: TRBV6-1
CDR3 protein: CASTEGGTGPYEQYF
CDR3 DNA: TGTGCCAGCACCGAAGGAGGGACAGGGCCTTACGAGCAGTACTTC

clone size: many
D gene: -
J gene: TRBJ2-7
V gene: TRBV11-2
CDR3 protein: CASSPLAYEQYF
CDR3 DNA: TGTGCCAGCAGCCCCCTAGCTTACGAGCAGTACTTC

clone size: many
D gene: TRBD2
J gene: TRBJ2-2
V gene: TRBV7-3
CDR3 protein: CASSRGRGGAGELFF
CDR3 DNA: TGTGCCAGCAGCCGGGGGAGGGGAGGGGCCGGGGAGCTGTTTTTT

clone size: -
D gene: -
J gene: TRBJ2-3
V gene: TRBV10-1
CDR3 protein: CASSEAGADTQYF
CDR3 DNA: TGCGCCAGCAGTGAGGCAGGGGCAGATACGCAGTATTTT

clone size: -
D gene: -
J gene: TRBJ2-4
V gene: TRBV7-2
CDR3 protein: CAGCGVGAKDTQYF
CDR3 DNA: TGCGCCGGCTGCGGGGTGGGGGCCAAAGATACTCAGTACTTC

clone size: once
D gene: -
J gene: TRBJ1-2
V gene: TRBV27
CDR3 protein: CASSLFRGVGGYTF
CDR3 DNA: TGTGCCAGCAGTTTATTTCGGGGAGTCGGCGGCTACACCTTC

clone size: -
D gene: TRBD1
J gene: TRBJ2-5
V gene: TRBV9
CDR3 protein: CASSVGQGNQETQYF
CDR3 DNA: TGTGCCAGCAGCGTAGGACAGGGCAATCAAGAGACCCAGTACTTC

clone size: -
D gene: TRBD2
J gene: TRBJ2-1
V gene: TRBV6-1
CDR3 protein: CASSDPALAGEAGEQFF
CDR3 DNA: TGTGCCAGCAGTGACCCTGCTCTAGCGGGGGAAGCAGGTGAGCAGTTCTTC

clone size: -
D gene: -
J gene: TRBJ2-3
V gene: TRBV6-1
CDR3 protein: CASSPLSTGRTDTQYF
CDR3 DNA: TGTGCCAGCAGTCCGCTTTCGACGGGGCGCACAGATACGCAGTATTTT

clone size: -
D gene: -
J gene: TRBJ2-7
V gene: TRBV25-1
CDR3 protein: CASRDYYEQYF
CDR3 DNA: TGTGCCAGCAGGGACTACTACGAGCAGTACTTC

clone size: -
D gene: -
J gene: TRBJ2-5
V gene: TRBV6-1
CDR3 protein: CASRRAGVETQYF
CDR3 DNA: TGTGCCAGCAGAAGAGCAGGGGTCGAGACCCAGTACTTC

clone size: many
D gene: -
J gene: TRBJ1-1
V gene: TRBV27
CDR3 protein: CASSFQGGTEAFF
CDR3 DNA: TGTGCCAGCAGTTTTCAAGGGGGCACTGAAGCTTTCTTT

clone size: -
D gene: TRBD2
J gene: TRBJ2-5
V gene: TRBV30
CDR3 protein: CAWSPGTSEETQYF
CDR3 DNA: TGTGCCTGGAGCCCGGGGACTAGCGAAGAGACCCAGTACTTC

clone size: -
D gene: -
J gene: TRBJ2-5
V gene: TRBV4-1
CDR3 protein: CASSQAPNLRGETQYF
CDR3 DNA: TGCGCCAGCAGCCAAGCCCCGAATTTAAGAGGGGAGACCCAGTACTTC

clone size: -
D gene: -
J gene: TRBJ2-5
V gene: TRBV12-3/TRBV12-4
CDR3 protein: CASSHQGTEQYF
CDR3 DNA: TGTGCCAGCAGTCACCAGGGGACTGAGCAGTACTTC

clone size: many
D gene: TRBD2
J gene: TRBJ2-3
V gene: TRBV6-1
CDR3 protein: CASTPGGPTDTQYF
CDR3 DNA: TGTGCCAGCACTCCGGGAGGACCCACAGATACGCAGTATTTT

clone size: -
D gene: -
J gene: TRBJ1-2
V gene: TRBV6-5
CDR3 protein: CASSYSPDLYGYTF
CDR3 DNA: TGTGCCAGCAGTTACTCGCCAGATCTCTATGGCTACACCTTC

clone size: -
D gene: -
J gene: TRBJ2-2
V gene: TRBV6-1
CDR3 protein: CASSPINRGDEQYFGNTGELFF
CDR3 DNA: -

clone size: -
D gene: TRBD2
J gene: TRBJ2-1
V gene: TRBV6-1
CDR3 protein: CASRVSGSGLNEQFF
CDR3 DNA: TGTGCCAGCAGGGTGAGCGGGAGTGGGCTGAATGAGCAGTTCTTC

clone size: -
D gene: -
J gene: TRBJ2-3
V gene: TRBV3-1
CDR3 protein: CASSHLSGLRLKDIQYF
CDR3 DNA: TGTGCCAGCAGCCACCTATCGGGGCTGAGGCTCAAAGATATTCAGTACTTT

clone size: many
D gene: -
J gene: TRBJ2-7
V gene: TRBV7-8
CDR3 protein: CASSQLGKYEQYF
CDR3 DNA: TGTGCCAGCAGCCAATTAGGGAAGTACGAGCAGTACTTC

clone size: -
D gene: -
J gene: TRBJ2-4
V gene: TRBV6-4
CDR3 protein: CVSGVRAKNMQYF
CDR3 DNA: TGCGTCTCGGGGGTGCGGGCCAAAAATATGCAGTACTTC

clone size: -
D gene: TRBD1
J gene: TRBJ2-7
V gene: TRBV27
CDR3 protein: CASSLTATGDYEQYF
CDR3 DNA: TGTGCCAGCAGTTTAACCGCGACAGGGGACTACGAGCAGTACTTC

clone size: -
D gene: TRBD1
J gene: TRBJ2-5
V gene: TRBV6-1
CDR3 protein: CASSATGTEGVETQYF
CDR3 DNA: TGTGCCAGCAGTGCAACCGGGACAGAGGGAGTAGAGACCCAGTACTTC

clone size: -
D gene: TRBD2
J gene: TRBJ2-5
V gene: TRBV9
CDR3 protein: CASSELGTSGQETQYF
CDR3 DNA: TGTGCCAGCAGCGAATTAGGGACTAGCGGACAAGAGACCCAGTACTTC

clone size: -
D gene: -
J gene: TRBJ2-5
V gene: TRBV20-1
CDR3 protein: CSARPREGQETQYF
CDR3 DNA: TGCAGTGCTAGACCCAGGGAAGGTCAAGAGACCCAGTACTTC

clone size: -
D gene: -
J gene: TRBJ2-1
V gene: TRBV6-1
CDR3 protein: CASSPRETVIYNEQFF
CDR3 DNA: TGTGCCAGCAGTCCACGTGAGACAGTCATCTACAATGAGCAGTTCTTC

clone size: -
D gene: -
J gene: TRBJ1-1
V gene: TRBV12-3/TRBV12-4
CDR3 protein: CASSFYPGQAGAFF
CDR3 DNA: TGTGCCAGCAGTTTCTACCCAGGGCAGGCGGGAGCTTTCTTT

clone size: -
D gene: -
J gene: TRBJ2-7
V gene: TRBV27
CDR3 protein: CATSYFGEQYF
CDR3 DNA: TGTGCCACCTCCTATTTTGGCGAGCAGTACTTC

clone size: -
D gene: TRBD2
J gene: TRBJ2-3
V gene: TRBV4-2
CDR3 protein: CASSQDSGGGGEDTQYF
CDR3 DNA: TGTGCCAGCAGCCAAGATTCGGGCGGGGGAGGCGAAGATACTCAGTATTTT

clone size: -
D gene: -
J gene: TRBJ2-1
V gene: TRBV7-2
CDR3 protein: CASSRYEPHNEQFF
CDR3 DNA: TGTGCCAGCAGCCGCTATGAGCCCCACAATGAGCAGTTCTTC

clone size: -
D gene: -
J gene: TRBJ2-1
V gene: TRBV20-1
CDR3 protein: CSARGGPLHNEQFF
CDR3 DNA: TGCAGTGCTAGGGGTGGCCCCCTTCACAATGAGCAGTTCTTC

clone size: -
D gene: TRBD2
J gene: TRBJ2-1
V gene: TRBV28
CDR3 protein: CASSSGGGGGGPLNEQFF
CDR3 DNA: TGTGCCAGCAGTTCAGGCGGTGGGGGCGGGGGGCCTCTCAATGAGCAGTTCTTC

clone size: few
D gene: -
J gene: TRBJ2-2
V gene: TRBV6-1
CDR3 protein: CASKTGQSNTGELFF
CDR3 DNA: TGTGCCAGCAAGACGGGACAATCGAACACCGGGGAGCTGTTTTTT

clone size: -
D gene: -
J gene: TRBJ2-4
V gene: TRBV6-1
CDR3 protein: CASSEEVLEGRDIQYF
CDR3 DNA: TGTGCCAGCAGTGAAGAGGTCTTGGAGGGACGAGACATTCAGTACTTC

clone size: few
D gene: -
J gene: TRBJ2-1
V gene: TRBV6-5
CDR3 protein: CASSYRDGNEQFF
CDR3 DNA: TGTGCCAGCAGTTATAGGGACGGCAATGAGCAGTTCTTC

clone size: few
D gene: TRBD1
J gene: TRBJ1-2
V gene: TRBV6-1
CDR3 protein: CASRTDRDPYGYTF
CDR3 DNA: TGTGCCAGCAGAACCGACAGGGACCCCTATGGCTACACCTTC

clone size: few
D gene: TRBD1
J gene: TRBJ2-1
V gene: TRBV10-1
CDR3 protein: CASSKLAPGQGRNEQFF
CDR3 DNA: TGCGCCAGCAGTAAACTCGCTCCGGGACAGGGTAGGAATGAGCAGTTCTTC

clone size: -
D gene: -
J gene: TRBJ2-2
V gene: TRBV6-1
CDR3 protein: CASSTHRDTTNTGELFF
CDR3 DNA: TGTGCCAGCAGTACCCACCGGGACACCACGAACACCGGGGAGCTGTTTTTT

clone size: many
D gene: TRBD1
J gene: TRBJ2-1
V gene: TRBV7-2
CDR3 protein: CASSADRDPSYNEQFF
CDR3 DNA: TGTGCCAGCAGCGCAGACAGGGATCCCTCCTACAATGAGCAGTTCTTC

clone size: -
D gene: TRBD2
J gene: TRBJ2-3
V gene: TRBV27
CDR3 protein: CASTGSGRSADTQYF
CDR3 DNA: TGTGCCAGCACCGGTAGCGGGAGATCCGCAGATACGCAGTATTTT

clone size: few
D gene: -
J gene: TRBJ2-7
V gene: TRBV6-4
CDR3 protein: CASMTGASYEQYF
CDR3 DNA: TGTGCCAGCATGACGGGGGCATCCTACGAGCAGTACTTC

clone size: -
D gene: -
J gene: TRBJ2-5
V gene: TRBV25-1
CDR3 protein: CASSVKETQYF
CDR3 DNA: TGTGCCAGCAGTGTTAAAGAGACCCAGTACTTC